The next 27 T cell receptor beta chains were all read from a single sample in a study of blood T cell repertoires in COVID-19. Sequencing used immunoSEQ multiplex PCR; TCRdb keeps in-frame clones, though not all of them. This sample has under 300,000 clones; roughly 84% occur once, and the top ten carry approximately 1.5%. Input material: peripheral blood. All receptors derive from a woman aged 40 to 49 who had recovered from COVID-19.

This chain connects TRBV18 to TRBJ1-5; D unclear. V lost 6 bases, J lost 5 bases, and 11 bases lay in between. Germline CDR1 and CDR2: KGHSH and LQKENI. CDR3 length: 13 residues. The chain's CDR3 is CASSPSGDQPQHF. The CDR3 DNA reads TGTGCCAGCTCCCCGTCCGGGGATCAGCCCCAGCATTTT.

J is TRBJ1-4 and V is TRBV27; D might be TRBD1 (5 bases). Trimming took 6 bases from V and 0 from J, leaving 20 bases between them. The CDR3 runs to 18 residues. Per germline, CDR1 MNHEY and CDR2 SMNVEV (reference sequence). The CDR3 nucleotides read TGTGCCAGCAGCCGATGGGGCCTCCAAGGAGCAACTAATGAAAAACTGTTTTTT. This encodes CASSRWGLQGATNEKLFF. The whole variable domain, filled in from reference TRBV27 and TRBJ1-4, reads EAQVTQNPRYLITVTGKKLTVTCSQNMNHEYMSWYRQDPGLGLRQIYYSMNVEVTDKGDVPEGYKVSRKEKRNFPLILESPSPNQTSLYFCASSRWGLQGATNEKLFFGSGTQLSVL.

The chain couples TRBV28 to TRBJ1-2; the match to TRBD1 covers 7 bases. The CDR3 sequence is 12 residues long. Germline CDR1 and CDR2: MDHEN and SYDVKM. Trimming cost V 8 bases and J 8 bases; bases outside gene matches: 8. The chain's CDR3 is CASETGDWGYTF. The CDR3 DNA sequence: TGTGCCAGCGAAACAGGGGATTGGGGCTACACCTTC.

This chain connects TRBV21-1 to TRBJ1-2; the table's D gene call, TRBD1, was not cross checked with the DNA. TRBV21-1 is a listed pseudogene. This CDR3 contains 15 residues. CDR3 region: CASSRGQGSLYRYTF. Here the CDR3 DNA reads TGTGCCAGCAGCAGAGGACAGGGTAGCCTCTATCGCTACACCTTC.

The chain is built from TRBV9 and TRBJ1-2; D gene uncertain. The CDR3 spans 14 residues. Deletions cut 1 base from V and 6 bases from J, with 13 bases between. Germline V lookup: CDR1 SGDLS, CDR2 YYNGEE. In DNA, the CDR3 is TGTGCCAGCAGCGTATCCCCGACAATCGATGGCTACACCTTC. Its translation is CASSVSPTIDGYTF.

CDR3: CASKKSFSGYNEQFF. The CDR3 DNA reads as TGTGCCAGCAAGAAAAGCTTCTCCGGTTACAATGAGCAGTTCTTC. This chain uses TRBV2 with TRBJ2-1, with D hard to call. V was clipped by 7 bases and J by 4 bases, with 17 bases between them. The CDR3 covers 15 residues. Per the germline V gene, CDR1 is SNHLY and CDR2 is FYNNEI.

The genes are TRBV6-5 and TRBJ1-6; D gene ambiguous. The CDR3 runs to 12 residues. Germline V lookup: CDR1 MNHEY, CDR2 SVGAGI. V was shortened by 4 bases and J by 7 bases, with 5 bases between the two germline ends. This CDR3 reads CASSSANSPLHF. The DNA of the CDR3 is TGTGCCAGCAGTTCAGCGAATTCACCCCTCCACTTT.

The chain uses TRBV7-2 and TRBJ2-7; 7 bases align to TRBD1. Germline CDR1 reads SGHTA; CDR2 reads FQGNSA. V was pared by 5 bases and J by 3 bases, with 4 bases of the junction left unmatched. The CDR3 consists of 13 residues. DNA for the CDR3: TGTGCCAGCAGCCAGGGACAGATCTACGAGCAGTACTTC. Amino acid sequence: CASSQGQIYEQYF.

This sequence joins TRBV7-8 and TRBJ2-1; TRBD2 is a possible D gene (7 bases). The CDR3 is made up of 16 amino acids. In germline, CDR1 is SGHVS, CDR2 FQNEAQ. Trimming took off 8 bases at V and 5 bases at J, with 22 bases between the two ends. The chain's CDR3 is CASQSGGHKINNEQFF. The CDR3 nucleotides are TGTGCCAGCCAGTCGGGGGGCCACAAGATCAACAATGAGCAGTTCTTC.

The chain links TRBV19 to TRBJ1-6; 7 positions match TRBD1. The CDR3 is 14 residues long. V was clipped by 5 bases and J by 9 bases; unmatched bases: 7. Germline CDR1 and CDR2: LNHDA and SQIVND (reference sequence). In nucleotides, the CDR3 is TGTGCCAGTAGTCCAACAGGGGAGAGTTCACCCCTCCACTTT. Amino acid sequence: CASSPTGESSPLHF.

The sample holds a few counts of this clone. This chain links TRBV30 with TRBJ1-2, with 7 bases lining up with TRBD1. Per the germline V gene, CDR1 is GTSNPN and CDR2 is SVGIG (reference sequence). Trimming at V came to 2 bases and at J to 1 base, leaving 4 bases not matched to a gene. This CDR3 comprises 14 residues. CDR3 bases: TGTGCCTGGAGTCAAAACAGGGGTAACTATGGCTACACCTTC. Translated: CAWSQNRGNYGYTF.

The rearrangement joins TRBV12-3 or TRBV12-4 to TRBJ1-2; a possible D gene is TRBD1 (5 bases). The CDR3 is 13 residues long. Trimming cost V 7 bases and J 7 bases, with 16 bases left between them. This CDR3 is CASTLTDLLGYTF. The CDR3 DNA reads as TGTGCCAGCACCCTGACAGACCTTCTTGGCTACACCTTC.

The chain couples TRBV6-6 to TRBJ1-1; perhaps TRBD1 as D (6 bases). There are 13 residues in the CDR3. Germline values: CDR1 MNHNY, CDR2 SVGAGI (reference sequence). Trimming shortened V by 4 bases and J by 1 base, and 7 bases separated the two germline ends. This CDR3 reads CASSWTENTEAFF. DNA of the CDR3: TGTGCCAGCAGTTGGACAGAGAACACTGAAGCTTTCTTT.

The gene calls are TRBV11-3 and TRBJ2-2, with 8 bases lining up with TRBD2. The CDR3 runs 16 residues. The V and J ends lost 5 bases and 5 bases, in that order; junction bases with no gene match: 10. Per germline, CDR1 SGHNT and CDR2 YENEEA. CDR3 bases: TGTGCCAGCAGCCGCGCGGGACTAGTAAGAACCGGGGAGCTGTTTTTT. This translates into CASSRAGLVRTGELFF.

The table lists this clone with a count of one. The CDR3 protein is CASSEQGTGQPQHF. CDR3 nucleotides: TGTGCCAGCTCGGAGCAGGGAACGGGTCAGCCCCAGCATTTT. The gene calls are TRBV18 and TRBJ1-5; D may be TRBD1 (5 bases). CDR1 is KGHSH and CDR2 is LQKENI in the germline V gene. Trimming took off 6 bases at V and 6 bases at J, with 15 bases between the two ends. This CDR3 has 14 residues.

The chain carries TRBV3-1 (or the pseudogene TRBV3-2) and TRBJ2-5; 9 nucleotides line up with TRBD1. This CDR3 has 14 amino acids. V was clipped by 4 bases and J by 5 bases; unmatched bases: 5. CDR1 LGHDT and CDR2 YNNKEL come from the germline V gene (reference sequence). In DNA, the CDR3 is TGTGCCAGCAGCCCTCCTGGACAGGGGGAGACCCAGTACTTC. Its translation is CASSPPGQGETQYF.

The chain links TRBV7-2 to TRBJ1-3, with D possibly being TRBD1 (5 bases). Trimming cost V 5 bases and J 8 bases, with 10 bases left between them. CDR1 SGHTA and CDR2 FQGNSA come from the germline V gene. There are 12 residues in the CDR3. DNA of the CDR3: TGTGCCAGCAGCGGCCAGGGCTACACCATATATTTT. Translation gives CASSGQGYTIYF.

V gene TRBV4-1 combines with J gene TRBJ1-6; 9 nucleotides match TRBD1. This CDR3 contains 14 residues. The germline V gene encodes CDR1 MGHRA and CDR2 YSYEKL. The ends lost 0 bases at V and 10 bases at J; junction bases unmatched: 1. This CDR3 is CASSQETGGSPLHF. The CDR3 nucleotides read TGCGCCAGCAGCCAAGAGACAGGGGGATCACCCCTCCACTTT.

This clone was seen a few times. The chain is built from TRBV27 and TRBJ1-6, with TRBD1 matching 10 bases. Germline CDR1 and CDR2: MNHEY and SMNVEV (reference sequence). The CDR3 extends over 18 amino acids. After removal of 2 bases from V and 6 bases from J, the junction contained 10 bases not matched to a gene. The CDR3 DNA reads as TGTGCCAGCAGTTTAGGTGGACAGGGGGTTTTAGGTAATTCACCCCTCCACTTT. This codes for CASSLGGQGVLGNSPLHF.

This clone was counted a few times. The rearrangement links TRBV28 to TRBJ1-2, with 9 bases matching TRBD1. CDR1 is MDHEN, CDR2 SYDVKM, per germline. The CDR3 covers 15 residues. After removal of 6 bases from V and 7 bases from J, the junction contained 12 bases not matched to a gene. The CDR3 bases are TGTGCCAGCAGGCTTGGGGGGGACAGGGACCCTGGCTACACCTTC. Translated, it gives CASRLGGDRDPGYTF.

This clone came up a few times. This chain connects TRBV3-1 (or the pseudogene TRBV3-2) to TRBJ1-3; D is perhaps TRBD1 (5 bases). CDR1 is LGHDT and CDR2 is YNNKEL in the germline V gene (reference sequence). Trimming cost V 1 base and J 0 bases, with 16 bases left between them. The length of the CDR3 is 18 residues. CDR3 sequence: CASSQASGGIYSGNTIYF. The CDR3 DNA reads as TGTGCCAGCAGCCAAGCCTCCGGGGGGATTTACTCTGGAAACACCATATATTTT.

This clone was seen just once. V usage is TRBV12-3 or TRBV12-4 and J usage is TRBJ1-2, with D possibly TRBD1 on 6 matching bases. The CDR3 length is 11 residues. V was cut by 6 bases and J by 5 bases, with 7 bases left in between. The CDR3 here is CASRQGYGYTF. In nucleotides, the CDR3 is TGTGCCAGCAGACAGGGATATGGCTACACCTTC.

This clone was detected only a few times. This chain connects TRBV19 to TRBJ1-2, with D tentatively TRBD1 (5 bases). The V end was cut by 7 bases, the J end by 3 bases, with 15 bases between. This CDR3 contains 14 residues. CDR1 LNHDA and CDR2 SQIVND come from the germline V gene (reference sequence). The CDR3 nucleotides read TGTGCCAGTACCTACGAAGGGACTTACTATGGCTACACCTTC. It yields the protein CASTYEGTYYGYTF.

The V call is TRBV3-1 (or the pseudogene TRBV3-2), the J call TRBJ1-1; D gene unclear. With 6 bases removed from V and 4 bases from J, the gap between germline ends came to 12 bases. Germline CDR1 is LGHDT and CDR2 is YNNKEL (reference sequence). This CDR3 has 13 amino acids. The DNA of the CDR3 is TGTGCCAGCAGACTACGGTCGGGCACTGAAGCTTTCTTT. It is translated as CASRLRSGTEAFF.

This clone was recorded a few times. The chain couples TRBV7-9 to TRBJ1-2; 8 nucleotides agree with TRBD1. The V and J ends lost 0 bases and 7 bases, in that order; junction bases with no gene match: 13. The CDR3 is made up of 17 amino acids. From germline, CDR1 is SEHNR and CDR2 FQNEAQ (reference sequence). The CDR3: CASSLAVSAQGARGYTF. CDR3 in DNA: TGTGCCAGCAGCTTAGCGGTCTCGGCTCAGGGGGCACGTGGCTACACCTTC.

The chain is built from TRBV30 and TRBJ1-1; the D gene is possibly TRBD1 (6 bases). Trimming took off 2 bases at V and 6 bases at J, with 16 bases between the two ends. The CDR3 runs to 14 residues. The germline V gene encodes CDR1 GTSNPN and CDR2 SVGIG (reference sequence). Here the CDR3 reads CAWSKVHRVAEAFF. CDR3 nucleotide sequence: TGTGCCTGGAGTAAGGTCCACAGGGTCGCTGAAGCTTTCTTT.

The chain recombines TRBV12-3 or TRBV12-4 with TRBJ2-5; the D is unclear. The germline V and J ends were trimmed by 4 bases and 2 bases, with 8 bases remaining between them. This CDR3 region has 13 residues. The CDR3 sequence: CASSSAWQETQYF. DNA of the CDR3: TGTGCCAGCAGTTCTGCGTGGCAAGAGACCCAGTACTTC.